The clone carrying this TCR beta chain appeared a few times. This specimen comes from a study of beta chain features in type 1 diabetes. The CDR3 loop spans 18 amino acids. Trimming stripped 0 bases from V and 0 bases from J, with 17 bases between. Germline lookup yields CDR1 LNHNV and CDR2 YYDKDF (reference sequence). Expressed TCRB transcripts were sequenced after all isolated RNA was converted to cDNA. Profiled with immunoSEQ multiplex PCR; TCRdb holds only in-frame clones, not every one. The table lists a few hundred thousand clones, roughly 14% of them singletons. The sequence was obtained from a man between 25 and 39 years old in good health. The V gene is TRBV15, the J gene TRBJ2-5; D unclear. Sequencing input: naive CD4+ T cells from blood. CDR3 in amino acids: CATSRDLDKVGYQETQYF. CDR3 bases: TGTGCCACCAGCAGAGATCTCGATAAGGTTGGCTACCAAGAGACCCAGTACTTC. Full variable domain (remainder filled in from reference TRBV15 and TRBJ2-5): DAMVIQNPRYQVTQFGKPVTLSCSQTLNHNVMYWYQQKSSQAPKLLFHYYDKDFNNEADTPDNFQSRRPNTSFCFLDIRSPGLGDTAMYLCATSRDLDKVGYQETQYFGPGTRLLVL.